A selection of T cell receptor beta chains follows, all from one sample in a study of shared clonotypes between healthy human individuals. The protocol was immunoSEQ multiplex PCR, while the TCRdb copy is restricted to in-frame clones and leaves out a portion. The sample holds under 2.5 million clones, about nine tenths seen once. The sequencing sample was made of naive CD4+ T cells from PBMCs. These TCRs come from a young man in good health. Some clones in this sample may be carry-over from other donors' samples. CDR3s include the opening cysteine and the closing phenylalanine or tryptophan. D genes are given only for firm matches. Some rows mark clone size as missing; the rest say once, few, many or name a class of expanded clone.

d_gene	abundance	j_gene	v_gene	len	CDR3aa	CDR3nt
.	.	TRBJ1-2	TRBV28	15	CASRGGGTANYGYTF	TGTGCCAGCAGAGGAGGAGGGACCGCTAACTATGGCTACACCTTC
.	.	TRBJ2-1	TRBV25-1	15	CASSDPSSSYNEQFF	TGTGCCAGCAGTGACCCTAGCTCCTCCTACAATGAGCAGTTCTTC
.	.	TRBJ2-1	TRBV7-2	14	CASSRQVRDNEQFF	TGTGCCAGCAGCCGCCAGGTGAGGGACAATGAGCAGTTCTTC
TRBD1	.	TRBJ2-1	TRBV9	15	CASSPRGTGDNEQFF	TGTGCCAGCAGCCCACGAGGGACAGGGGACAATGAGCAGTTCTTC
.	.	TRBJ2-3	TRBV4-1	14	CASSQDRNTDTQYF	TGCGCCAGCAGCCAAGACAGGAACACAGATACGCAGTATTTT
TRBD1	.	TRBJ1-1	TRBV6-1	14	CASSRDRGRTEAFF	TGTGCCAGCAGTCGTGACAGGGGGCGGACTGAAGCTTTCTTT
TRBD2	.	TRBJ2-3	TRBV5-4	14	CASSSAGGPDTQYF	TGTGCCAGCAGCTCAGCGGGAGGGCCGGATACGCAGTATTTT
.	.	TRBJ1-3	TRBV14	16	CASSQAGSPSGNTIYF	TGTGCCAGCAGCCAAGCGGGCAGTCCCTCTGGAAACACCATATATTTT
.	once	TRBJ2-2	TRBV5-1	16	CASRPGTTLSTGELFF	TGCGCCAGCAGACCCGGGACAACACTTTCCACCGGGGAGCTGTTTTTT
.	.	TRBJ1-3	TRBV27	13	CASSSGGGNTIYF	TGTGCCAGCAGTTCCGGGGGAGGAAACACCATATATTTT
.	.	TRBJ2-5	TRBV5-1	13	CASSPLIRKTQYF	TGCGCCAGCAGCCCGCTTATTAGGAAGACCCAGTACTTC
.	few	TRBJ1-2	TRBV28	13	CASSLKGNYGYTF	TGTGCCAGCAGTTTAAAGGGTAACTATGGCTACACCTTC
.	.	TRBJ2-7	TRBV2	10	CASILWEQYF	TGTGCCAGCATATTGTGGGAGCAGTACTTC
.	.	TRBJ1-5	TRBV19	17	CASSILTGYPSNQPQHF	TGTGCCAGTAGTATACTGACAGGCTACCCTAGCAATCAGCCCCAGCATTTT
TRBD1	.	TRBJ2-7	TRBV5-6	16	CASSPVGDSFSYEQYF	TGTGCCAGCAGCCCCGTTGGGGACAGCTTCTCCTACGAGCAGTACTTC
TRBD1	few	TRBJ2-7	TRBV6-1	14	CASQTGGQRGEQYF	TGTGCCAGCCAAACAGGGGGCCAGAGGGGGGAGCAGTACTTC
TRBD1	.	TRBJ2-7	TRBV11-2	15	CASSPVGQETYEQYF	TGTGCCAGCAGCCCCGTTGGACAGGAGACCTACGAGCAGTACTTC
.	.	TRBJ1-1	TRBV11-2	17	CASSFRQGGGMNTEAFF	TGTGCCAGCAGCTTCAGGCAGGGCGGGGGGATGAACACTGAAGCTTTCTTT
.	.	TRBJ1-2	TRBV27	18	CASSLRWGQGSAPYGYTF	TGTGCCAGCAGTTTAAGATGGGGCCAGGGGAGTGCTCCCTATGGCTACACCTTC
.	.	TRBJ2-3	TRBV5-1	14	CASSTPGLTDTQYF	TGCGCCAGCAGCACTCCGGGGCTCACAGATACGCAGTATTTT
.	.	TRBJ2-3	TRBV5-8	14	CASSLSAGIDTQYF	TGTGCCAGCAGCTTGTCCGCGGGAATAGATACGCAGTATTTT
TRBD1	.	TRBJ2-1	TRBV6-1	15	CASSGRQGTRNEQFF	TGTGCCAGCAGTGGCCGACAGGGGACAAGGAATGAGCAGTTCTTC
.	.	TRBJ2-7	TRBV7-2	14	CASTSPGRLYEQYF	TGTGCCAGCACTTCTCCGGGACGGTTATACGAGCAGTACTTC
TRBD2	.	TRBJ2-1	TRBV7-2	15	CASSSRGFSGSEQFF	TGTGCCAGCAGCTCCAGAGGATTTAGCGGGAGTGAGCAGTTCTTC
TRBD1	.	TRBJ1-2	TRBV7-6	15	CASSPGTGPPYGYTF	TGTGCCAGCAGCCCTGGGACAGGGCCCCCCTATGGCTACACCTTC
.	.	TRBJ2-1	TRBV5-1	14	CASSLGTHGYEQFF	TGCGCCAGCAGCTTGGGCACCCACGGCTATGAGCAGTTCTTC
.	.	TRBJ1-2	TRBV28	11	CASRTGRGYTF	TGTGCCAGCAGAACGGGACGTGGCTACACCTTC
.	.	TRBJ2-1	TRBV27	15	CASSHHLANYNEQFF	TGTGCCAGCAGTCACCACCTAGCGAACTACAATGAGCAGTTCTTC
.	.	TRBJ2-7	TRBV6-6	14	CASKAPGTLPEQYF	TGTGCCAGCAAAGCTCCAGGGACCCTACCCGAGCAGTACTTC
.	.	TRBJ2-1	TRBV15	13	CATSRGQRNEQFF	TGTGCCACCAGCAGAGGCCAACGGAATGAGCAGTTCTTC
.	.	TRBJ1-3	TRBV12-5	13	CASGFMGGNTIYF	TGTGCTAGTGGTTTCATGGGGGGAAACACCATATATTTT
TRBD2	.	TRBJ2-1	TRBV6-6	16	CASSTGPSGRAGEQFF	TGTGCCAGCAGCACTGGGCCTAGCGGGAGGGCCGGTGAGCAGTTCTTC
.	.	TRBJ2-7	TRBV2	16	CASSDPPGTGSREQYF	TGTGCCAGCAGCGACCCTCCGGGGACTGGCTCGCGCGAGCAGTACTTC
.	once	TRBJ2-1	TRBV14	16	CASSQDRGFSYNEQFF	TGTGCCAGCAGCCAAGATCGGGGCTTCTCCTACAATGAGCAGTTCTTC
.	.	TRBJ2-1	TRBV7-2	15	CASSFWAGLGNEQFF	TGTGCCAGCAGCTTTTGGGCAGGGCTGGGGAATGAGCAGTTCTTC